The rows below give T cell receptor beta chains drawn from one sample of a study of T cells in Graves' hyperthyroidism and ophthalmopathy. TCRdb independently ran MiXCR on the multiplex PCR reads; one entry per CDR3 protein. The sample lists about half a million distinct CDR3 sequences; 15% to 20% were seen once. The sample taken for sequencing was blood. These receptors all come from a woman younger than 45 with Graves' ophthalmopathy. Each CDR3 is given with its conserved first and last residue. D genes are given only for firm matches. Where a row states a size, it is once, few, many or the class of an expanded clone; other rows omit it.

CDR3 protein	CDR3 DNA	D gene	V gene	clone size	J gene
CASSKDQAQETQYF	TGTGCCAGCAGTAAAGACCAGGCCCAAGAGACCCAGTACTTC	-	TRBV2	few	TRBJ2-5
CASRSGIVNTGELFF	TGCGCCAGCAGGTCAGGGATTGTGAACACCGGGGAGCTGTTTTTT	-	TRBV5-1	few	TRBJ2-2
CASSSLLAGVPRQQYF	TGTGCCAGCAGTAGCCTACTAGCGGGAGTGCCTCGGCAGCAGTACTTC	TRBD2	TRBV6-2/TRBV6-3	few	TRBJ2-7
CASSEALGQGPETQYF	TGTGCCAGCAGTGAAGCGCTGGGACAGGGACCGGAGACCCAGTACTTC	TRBD1	TRBV2	many	TRBJ2-5
CASSWDRENTEAFF	TGTGCCAGCAGTTGGGACAGGGAAAACACTGAAGCTTTCTTT	TRBD1	TRBV12-3/TRBV12-4	many	TRBJ1-1
CASSVGQGVYNEQFF	TGTGCCAGCAGCGTCGGACAGGGGGTATACAATGAGCAGTTCTTC	TRBD1	TRBV9	-	TRBJ2-1
CASSSDTQYF	TGTGCCAGCAGTTCAGATACGCAGTATTTT	-	TRBV12-3/TRBV12-4	many	TRBJ2-3
CASRPKRIEGETQYF	TGTGCCAGCAGACCTAAGCGGATAGAGGGGGAGACCCAGTACTTC	-	TRBV11-2	many	TRBJ2-5
CASSNPRGGEKNEQFF	TGTGCCAGCAGTAACCCTAGGGGGGGTGAAAAGAATGAGCAGTTCTTC	-	TRBV7-3	-	TRBJ2-1
CASSDSGRASNEQFF	TGTGCCAGCAGCGATAGCGGGAGGGCCTCGAATGAGCAGTTCTTC	TRBD2	TRBV7-3	many	TRBJ2-1
CASSATSGRGDTQYF	TGTGCCAGCAGCGCAACTAGCGGGAGGGGAGATACGCAGTATTTT	TRBD2	TRBV7-3	many	TRBJ2-3
CASRGGNRDTYTGELFF	TGTGCCAGCAGGGGAGGCAACAGGGATACGTACACCGGGGAGCTGTTTTTT	-	TRBV2	many	TRBJ2-2
CASSLVIADQETQYF	TGTGCCAGCAGTTTGGTAATAGCGGACCAAGAGACCCAGTACTTC	-	TRBV12-3/TRBV12-4	many	TRBJ2-5
CASSLGGTSSDTQYF	TGTGCCAGCAGCTTAGGTGGGACGAGTTCAGATACGCAGTATTTT	-	TRBV7-9	many	TRBJ2-3
CAWSVFVGKEAFF	TGTGCCTGGAGTGTATTTGTGGGGAAAGAAGCTTTCTTT	-	TRBV30	many	TRBJ1-1
CASSLGWRTNYGYTF	TGTGCCAGCAGCTTAGGTTGGCGAACCAACTATGGCTACACCTTC	-	TRBV11-3	-	TRBJ1-2
CASSLDIAGAYTGELFF	TGTGCCAGCAGCTTAGATATCGCGGGAGCTTACACCGGGGAGCTGTTTTTT	TRBD2	TRBV11-2	many	TRBJ2-2
CASSLEAGGPNEQYF	TGTGCCAGCAGTTTAGAAGCGGGAGGGCCAAACGAGCAGTACTTC	TRBD2	TRBV12-3/TRBV12-4	many	TRBJ2-7
CASSGTDYSTDTQYF	TGTGCCAGCAGCGGGACGGATTATAGCACAGATACGCAGTATTTT	-	TRBV7-9	many	TRBJ2-3
CASSLIGGGPWTDTQYF	TGTGCCAGTAGTCTAATTGGAGGAGGGCCTTGGACAGATACGCAGTATTTT	-	TRBV19	-	TRBJ2-3